The text below deals with one T cell receptor (beta chain). Its antigen is not known. Assay used: immunoSEQ multiplex PCR; TCRdb lists only in-frame clones, some missing. Of tens of thousands of clones in the sample, more than 85% were seen once. Germline V gene lookup returns CDR1 LGHNA and CDR2 YSLEER. Deletions cut 0 bases from V and 5 bases from J, with 17 bases between. The CDR3 spans 17 residues. The sample originates from a study of OX40 agonist ivuxolimab in advanced cancers. At the level of the study: Patients treated during dose escalation were battling hepatocellular carcinoma, melanoma, renal cell or head and neck cancer. Findings and caveats of the study: Both CD4+ and CD8+ T cell populations in blood had undergone clonal expansion by week 6 at 0.1 to 3.0 mg/kg.

The chain combines TRBV4-3 with TRBJ2-1, with a tentative D call TRBD1 (5 bases). The receptor was isolated from an adult with an advanced solid tumor such as melanoma, head and neck, liver or kidney cancer. The sequencing used CD4+ or CD8+ T cells sorted from blood, collected in a trial of the OX40 agonist ivuxolimab. The CDR3, as DNA: TGCGCCAGCAGCCAAGAGGGGCGGCTATTTGGGAACAATGAGCAGTTCTTC. This codes for CASSQEGRLFGNNEQFF.